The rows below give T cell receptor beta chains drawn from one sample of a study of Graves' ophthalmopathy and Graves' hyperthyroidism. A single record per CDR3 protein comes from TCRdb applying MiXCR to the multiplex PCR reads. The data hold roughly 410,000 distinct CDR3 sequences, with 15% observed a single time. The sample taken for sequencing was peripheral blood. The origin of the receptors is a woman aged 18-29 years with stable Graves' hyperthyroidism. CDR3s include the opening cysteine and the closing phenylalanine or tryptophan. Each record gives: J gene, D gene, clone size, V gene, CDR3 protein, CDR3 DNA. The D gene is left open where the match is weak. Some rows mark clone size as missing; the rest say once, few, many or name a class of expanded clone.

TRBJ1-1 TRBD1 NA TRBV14 CASSQVMGQGGTEAFF TGTGCCAGCAGCCAAGTGATGGGACAGGGCGGCACTGAAGCTTTCTTT
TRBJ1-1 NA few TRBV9 CASSRREILNTEAFF TGTGCCAGCAGCCGCCGGGAAATCTTGAACACTGAAGCTTTCTTT
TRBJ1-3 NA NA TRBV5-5 CASLQGAGNTIYF TGTGCCAGTCTCCAGGGAGCCGGGAACACCATATATTTT
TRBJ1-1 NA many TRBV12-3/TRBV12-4 CASSNKGVGEAFF TGTGCCAGCAGCAACAAGGGGGTGGGTGAAGCTTTCTTT
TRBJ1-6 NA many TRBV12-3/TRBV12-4 CASSSGVRGSPLHF TGTGCCAGCAGTTCAGGGGTGAGAGGGTCACCCCTCCACTTT
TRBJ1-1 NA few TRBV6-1 CASAYRKEAFF TGTGCCAGCGCCTACAGGAAAGAGGCTTTCTTT
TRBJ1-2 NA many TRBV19 CASNFPKAGERYGYTF TGTGCCAGTAACTTTCCTAAAGCAGGGGAGCGGTACGGCTACACCTTC
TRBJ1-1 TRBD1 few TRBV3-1 CASSQTGQGKRNTEAFF TGTGCCAGCAGCCAGACCGGACAGGGGAAAAGGAACACTGAAGCTTTCTTT
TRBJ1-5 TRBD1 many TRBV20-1 CSARDHWAGGSSNQPQHF TGCAGTGCTAGAGATCACTGGGCAGGGGGTAGCAGCAATCAGCCCCAGCATTTT
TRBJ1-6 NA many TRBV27 CASSPGPWGSPLHF TGTGCCAGCAGCCCGGGCCCCTGGGGTTCACCCCTCCACTTT
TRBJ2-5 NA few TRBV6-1 CASTRRGGGGIQETQYF TGTGCCAGCACTCGTCGCGGGGGCGGGGGTATCCAAGAGACCCAGTACTTC